The clone carrying this T cell receptor beta chain was counted only a few times. Its antigen is as yet unknown. MiXCR, run by TCRdb on the RT-PCR reads, gives a single entry per CDR3 protein. The sample lists around 500,000 distinct CDR3 sequences, approximately 11% occurring once. This sample was taken from a study of response to subunit inactivated influenza vaccine. Study results and limitations: Each seasonal influenza vaccination, the authors suggested, recruits few new T cells.

Trimming pared 5 bases from V and 2 bases from J, leaving 16 bases between. The CDR3 has 15 amino acids. Germline CDR1 reads DFQATT; CDR2 reads SNEGSKA (reference sequence). The origin of this receptor is a man in his fifties who received an inactivated influenza vaccine. This chain connects TRBV20-1 to TRBJ2-1; the D call may be TRBD1 or TRBD2 (5 bases each). The sample in question was PBMCs from blood, obtained more than 35 days after vaccination. CDR3 sequence: CSAAAGLAPYNEQFF. The CDR3 DNA reads as TGCAGTGCTGCTGCAGGGCTAGCCCCCTACAATGAGCAGTTCTTC.